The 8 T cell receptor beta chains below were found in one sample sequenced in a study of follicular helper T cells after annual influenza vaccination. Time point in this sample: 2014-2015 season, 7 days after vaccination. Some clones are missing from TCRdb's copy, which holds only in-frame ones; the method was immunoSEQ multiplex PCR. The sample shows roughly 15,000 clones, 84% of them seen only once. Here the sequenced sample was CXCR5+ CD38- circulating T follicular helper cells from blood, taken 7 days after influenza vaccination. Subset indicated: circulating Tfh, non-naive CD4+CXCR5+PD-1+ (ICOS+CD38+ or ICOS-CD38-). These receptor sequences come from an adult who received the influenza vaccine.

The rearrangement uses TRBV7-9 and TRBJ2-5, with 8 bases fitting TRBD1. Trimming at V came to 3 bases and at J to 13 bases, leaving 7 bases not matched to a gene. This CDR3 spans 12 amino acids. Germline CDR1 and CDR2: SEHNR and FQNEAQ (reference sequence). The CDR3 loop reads CASSFLGQGTYF. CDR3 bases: TGTGCCAGCAGCTTCCTCGGACAGGGAACGTACTTC.

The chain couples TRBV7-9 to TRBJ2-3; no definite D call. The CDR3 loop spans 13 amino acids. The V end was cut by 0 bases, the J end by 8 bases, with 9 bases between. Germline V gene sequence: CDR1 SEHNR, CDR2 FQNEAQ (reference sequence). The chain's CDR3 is CASSLALTATQYF. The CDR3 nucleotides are TGTGCCAGCAGCTTAGCGCTCACTGCTACGCAGTATTTT.

CDR3 sequence (DNA): TGTGCCAGCAGCTCGTCAGGGGAACAGGGCTACACCTTC. This codes for CASSSSGEQGYTF. This sequence joins TRBV5-5 and TRBJ1-2, with a possible D match to TRBD1 (6 bases). V was cut by 3 bases and J by 8 bases, with 14 bases left in between. The CDR3 contains 13 residues. The V gene's germline CDR1 is SGHKS and CDR2 YYEKEE (reference sequence).

The CDR3 is CASSLTGNNQPQHF. The CDR3 DNA reads as TGTGCCAGCAGCTTAACTGGTAACAATCAGCCCCAGCATTTT. J is TRBJ1-5 and V is TRBV7-9; D is unresolved. Trimming took off 2 bases at V and 3 bases at J, with 8 bases between the two ends. The germline gives CDR1 SEHNR, CDR2 FQNEAQ (reference sequence). This CDR3 contains 14 residues.

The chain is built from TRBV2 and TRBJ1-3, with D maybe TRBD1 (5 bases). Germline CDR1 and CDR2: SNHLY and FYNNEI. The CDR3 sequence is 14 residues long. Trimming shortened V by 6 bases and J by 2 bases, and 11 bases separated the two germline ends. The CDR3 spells CASSGTGAGNTIYF. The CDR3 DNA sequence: TGTGCCAGCAGCGGTACGGGGGCTGGAAACACCATATATTTT.

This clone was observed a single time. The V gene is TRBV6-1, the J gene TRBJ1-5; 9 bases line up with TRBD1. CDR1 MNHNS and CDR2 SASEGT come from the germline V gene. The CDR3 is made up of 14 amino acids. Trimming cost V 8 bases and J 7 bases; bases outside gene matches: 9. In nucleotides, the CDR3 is TGTGCCAGCGGGGACAGGGAACGCCGGCAGCCCCAGCATTTT. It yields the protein CASGDRERRQPQHF.

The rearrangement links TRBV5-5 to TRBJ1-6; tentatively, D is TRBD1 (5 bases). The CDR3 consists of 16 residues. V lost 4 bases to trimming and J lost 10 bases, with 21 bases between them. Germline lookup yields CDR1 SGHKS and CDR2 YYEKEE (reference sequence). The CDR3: CASSGRSGALGSPLHF. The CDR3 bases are TGTGCCAGCAGCGGGAGGTCCGGGGCTCTAGGGTCACCCCTCCACTTT.

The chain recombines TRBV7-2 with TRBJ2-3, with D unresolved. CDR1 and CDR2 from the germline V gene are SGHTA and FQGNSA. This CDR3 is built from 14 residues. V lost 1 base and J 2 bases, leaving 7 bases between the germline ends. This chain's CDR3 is CASSLGPNTDTQYF. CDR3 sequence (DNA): TGTGCCAGCAGCTTAGGGCCAAACACAGATACGCAGTATTTT.